A selection of T cell receptor beta chains follows, all from one sample in a study of beta chain features in type 1 diabetes. Libraries were prepared by immunoSEQ multiplex PCR; TCRdb keeps only in-frame clonotypes and omits some of them. The table shows fewer than 200,000 clones, with around 8% occurring only once. The sample comprised central memory CD4+ T cells from blood. The receptor set was obtained from a man between 18 and 35 years old in good health. Both conserved end residues are part of each CDR3. The D gene is left open where the match is weak.

v_gene: TRBV5-1; j_gene: TRBJ2-2; d_gene: -; CDR3aa: CASSSGTNTGELFF
v_gene: TRBV4-1; j_gene: TRBJ2-3; d_gene: TRBD2; CDR3aa: CASSQGLAGDTQYF
v_gene: TRBV15; j_gene: TRBJ1-4; d_gene: TRBD1; CDR3aa: CATSAGQGRPEFTNEKLFF
v_gene: TRBV7-9; j_gene: TRBJ1-1; d_gene: -; CDR3aa: CASSLVNEAFF
v_gene: TRBV7-2; j_gene: TRBJ2-7; d_gene: TRBD2; CDR3aa: CASSRGLAGKSEQYF
v_gene: TRBV19; j_gene: TRBJ2-2; d_gene: TRBD2; CDR3aa: CASSILAGGTGELFF
v_gene: TRBV7-3; j_gene: TRBJ2-3; d_gene: TRBD1; CDR3aa: CASSRDRDSDTQYF
v_gene: TRBV11-2; j_gene: TRBJ2-2; d_gene: TRBD1; CDR3aa: CASSLQTGSNTGELFF
v_gene: TRBV29-1; j_gene: TRBJ2-4; d_gene: -; CDR3aa: CSVEQGTNIQYF
v_gene: TRBV5-1; j_gene: TRBJ2-3; d_gene: TRBD2; CDR3aa: CASSPLGPGGADTQYF
v_gene: TRBV7-2; j_gene: TRBJ2-7; d_gene: -; CDR3aa: CASSHTPGYEQYF
v_gene: TRBV10-3; j_gene: TRBJ2-1; d_gene: TRBD2; CDR3aa: CAISVGGGVREQFF
v_gene: TRBV7-3; j_gene: TRBJ2-7; d_gene: TRBD1; CDR3aa: CASSPGQGGSYEQYF
v_gene: TRBV2; j_gene: TRBJ2-6; d_gene: -; CDR3aa: CASSEPGQVGSGANVLTF
v_gene: TRBV19; j_gene: TRBJ2-7; d_gene: TRBD1; CDR3aa: CASSTGGYEQYF
v_gene: TRBV29-1; j_gene: TRBJ1-2; d_gene: TRBD1; CDR3aa: CSVEGDRGQGYGYTF
v_gene: TRBV7-9; j_gene: TRBJ2-1; d_gene: -; CDR3aa: CASSLVSGPTILYNEQFF
v_gene: TRBV6-6; j_gene: TRBJ1-1; d_gene: -; CDR3aa: CASSYSWQNTEAFF
v_gene: TRBV19; j_gene: TRBJ1-1; d_gene: -; CDR3aa: CASSTRGGENTEAFF
v_gene: TRBV7-2; j_gene: TRBJ1-6; d_gene: TRBD1; CDR3aa: CASSYGQGNSPLHF
v_gene: TRBV19; j_gene: TRBJ1-1; d_gene: -; CDR3aa: CASSTQTGSGTEAFF
v_gene: TRBV2; j_gene: TRBJ1-6; d_gene: TRBD1; CDR3aa: CASSTGGNNSPLHF
v_gene: TRBV7-9; j_gene: TRBJ1-3; d_gene: TRBD1; CDR3aa: CASSANRGGNTIYF
v_gene: TRBV5-1; j_gene: TRBJ2-7; d_gene: -; CDR3aa: CASSLVFDEQYF
v_gene: TRBV29-1; j_gene: TRBJ2-3; d_gene: -; CDR3aa: CSVLRDKSDTQYF
v_gene: TRBV6-5; j_gene: TRBJ2-1; d_gene: TRBD1; CDR3aa: CASSYSPGQGLNEQFF
v_gene: TRBV19; j_gene: TRBJ2-5; d_gene: -; CDR3aa: CASSIQAGAQETQYF
v_gene: TRBV25-1; j_gene: TRBJ2-1; d_gene: -; CDR3aa: CASSEFRRVNEQFF